This T cell receptor beta chain was identified in a study of blood T cell repertoires in COVID-19. Across the whole study: PBMCs, B-cell-depleted T cells, or T cells were the source of the cDNA or gDNA that made up the material.

V shed 8 bases and J shed 5 bases, with 25 bases lying between them. Germline values: CDR1 MDHEN, CDR2 SYDVKM. The CDR3 consists of 17 residues. Per the original data handling: By means of reference gene primer amplification, nucleated cell counts were estimated. Using immunoSEQ multiplex PCR, the repertoire was profiled, and TCRdb retains in-frame clones only, with some absent. That table supplies the V and J calls and clone size; D and trimming were determined from the DNA. The repertoire includes about 170,000 clones, under 90% of them detected once, and roughly a tenth sits in the top ten. Sequencing input: peripheral blood. V is TRBV28 and J is TRBJ2-1; a weak D match, TRBD1 (7 bases). The clonotype originates from a woman of 80 years or more with active or convalescent COVID-19. CDR3 nucleotide sequence: TGTGCCAGCGCCTGGGTAGGGGGCGGGACGGGTGACAATGAGCAGTTCTTC. This sequence encodes CASAWVGGGTGDNEQFF.